Below, 8 T cell receptor beta chains from the same sample are listed, as sequenced in a study of Graves' ophthalmopathy and Graves' hyperthyroidism (dated by TCRdb to the late 2010s). The listed sequencing device is Illumina HiSeq 2000. For repertoire sequencing, TCR beta CDR3 regions were amplified from RNA transcripts. The first round of RT-PCR was done with HTBI primers and the Qiagen OneStep RT-PCR kit, and was followed by a second round of multiplex PCR, then size selection and purification. Through fastp at Q25 and MiXCR, TCRdb rebuilt clones from the public reads, retaining in-frame beta chains. A single entry per CDR3 protein holds the most common genes and DNA from its merged rows. This sample lists approximately 700,000 distinct CDR3 sequences; roughly 41% were detected once. The leading ten clones occupy more than 2.5% of the sample. The sequenced sample consisted of peripheral blood. These receptors originate from an adult man with Graves' ophthalmopathy.

The gene calls are TRBV4-3 and TRBJ1-2; D is undetermined. CDR3 length: 17 amino acids. CDR1 is LGHNA and CDR2 is YSLEER in the germline V gene. V was pared by 1 base and J by 3 bases, with 18 bases between. CDR3 sequence (DNA): TGCGCCAGCAGCCAAGTATTCGAGGAGGCTCGGGACTATGGCTACACCTTC. It is translated as CASSQVFEEARDYGYTF.

The J gene is TRBJ2-3, the V gene TRBV6-1; the D gene is possibly TRBD1 (5 bases). The CDR3 runs to 15 residues. Trimming left V 6 bases short and J 1 base short, with 14 bases between. Germline V gene data show CDR1 as MNHNS and CDR2 as SASEGT. Written as DNA, the CDR3 is TGTGCCAGCAGCCCAGGGTTTTACGGCACAGATACGCAGTATTTT. It is translated as CASSPGFYGTDTQYF.

The V gene is TRBV10-3, the J gene TRBJ1-3, with TRBD1 matching 9 bases. Germline CDR1 is ENHRY and CDR2 is SYGVKD. The CDR3 length is 14 residues. J lost 8 bases, V lost 5 bases, and 7 bases had no gene match. CDR3 sequence reads: CAISRTGDGYTIYF. The CDR3 nucleotides are TGTGCCATCAGTAGGACAGGGGATGGCTACACCATATATTTT.

This clonotype was recorded at least ten times. This chain joins TRBV7-3 and TRBJ2-7; the D gene is possibly TRBD1 (6 bases). The V and J ends lost 1 base and 7 bases respectively, with 14 bases between them. The CDR3 is made up of 14 amino acids. Germline CDR1 is SGHTA and CDR2 is FQGTGA. The CDR3 region is CASSLSGQFKEQYF. CDR3 bases: TGTGCCAGCAGCTTAAGCGGACAGTTTAAAGAGCAGTACTTC.

This clonotype occurred a few times. This sequence joins TRBV7-8 and TRBJ1-5; D is unresolved. V was cut by 5 bases and J by 0 bases, with 11 bases left in between. From germline, CDR1 is SGHVS and CDR2 FQNEAQ. This CDR3 region has 15 residues. The CDR3 DNA reads as TGTGCCAGCAGCCCGGTTGAGGGTAGCAATCAGCCCCAGCATTTT. Its protein is CASSPVEGSNQPQHF.

This clonotype was picked up many times. The chain carries TRBV29-1 and TRBJ2-2; no definite D call. Trimming pared 4 bases from V and 6 bases from J, leaving 12 bases between. Germline V gene data show CDR1 as SQVTM and CDR2 as ANQGSEA. The length of the CDR3 is 13 residues. DNA of the CDR3: TGCAGCGTTGGTAGGGTTATGGCCGGGGAGCTGTTTTTT. The encoded protein is CSVGRVMAGELFF.

The sample holds many counts of this clonotype. The chain carries TRBV10-3 and TRBJ2-7; TRBD1 might be the D (5 bases). V was shortened by 3 bases and J by 6 bases, with 15 bases between the two germline ends. Per germline, CDR1 ENHRY and CDR2 SYGVKD. The CDR3 extends over 14 amino acids. The CDR3: CAISESGRDGEQYF. The CDR3 DNA is TGTGCCATCAGTGAATCTGGCAGGGATGGCGAGCAGTACTTC.

Details on this clonotype: This CDR3 is missing its conserved last phenylalanine or tryptophan, likely due to a read error. The chain combines TRBV12-3 or TRBV12-4 with TRBJ1-5; D is ambiguous. V was trimmed by 5 bases and J by 0 bases, leaving 14 bases between them. This CDR3 comprises 16 residues. For the CDR3, the DNA is TGTGCCAGCAGTGGTTGGGAAACATATAGCAATCAGCCCCAGCATTCA. Its protein product is CASSGWETYSNQPQHS.